Presented here are 15 T cell receptor beta chains from one specimen sequenced in a study of blood T cell repertoires in COVID-19. Libraries were prepared by immunoSEQ multiplex PCR; TCRdb keeps only in-frame clonotypes and omits some of them. The sample yields approximately 120,000 clones, over 75% seen once. What was sequenced was peripheral blood. The origin of the receptors is a man between 25 and 39 years old with COVID-19, enrolled during active disease.

The CDR3 DNA follows: TGTGCCAGCAGTTGGTGGCAGGGCGGAGGCTACACCTTC. Encoded protein: CASSWWQGGGYTF. The V call is TRBV27, the J call TRBJ1-2; a weak D match, TRBD1 (5 bases). Trimming took 4 bases from V and 8 from J, leaving 14 bases between them. Germline V gives CDR1 MNHEY, CDR2 SMNVEV (reference sequence). The CDR3 covers 13 residues.

The chain uses TRBV7-2 and TRBJ1-5, with 9 bases identical to TRBD1. Germline V gene lookup returns CDR1 SGHTA and CDR2 FQGNSA. This CDR3 contains 15 residues. J lost 7 bases, V lost 5 bases, and 9 bases had no gene match. CDR3 sequence (DNA): TGTGCCAGCAGCCGCGACGGGACAGGGATCCAGCCCCAGCATTTT. This codes for CASSRDGTGIQPQHF.

The chain uses TRBV18 and TRBJ1-2, with D perhaps matching TRBD1 (5 bases). Trimming stripped 6 bases from V and 6 bases from J, with 14 bases between. Looked up from germline, CDR1 is KGHSH and CDR2 is LQKENI. The CDR3 covers 13 residues. For the CDR3, the DNA is TGTGCCAGCTCCCCGGGAGGGGTGCATGGCTACACCTTC. It is translated as CASSPGGVHGYTF.

This clone was recorded only once. V gene TRBV25-1 combines with J gene TRBJ2-5; 9 bases are a match to TRBD2. CDR3 length: 17 residues. Germline-derived CDR1 and CDR2 are MGHDK and SYGVNS. J was trimmed by 4 bases and V by 3 bases; bases with no gene match: 12. The DNA of the CDR3 is TGTGCCAGCAGTGACCCCACTAGCGGGTGGAGCCTAGAGACCCAGTACTTC. It yields the protein CASSDPTSGWSLETQYF.

V gene TRBV27 combines with J gene TRBJ1-1, with a possible D match to TRBD1 (6 bases). Germline values: CDR1 MNHEY, CDR2 SMNVEV (reference sequence). V lost 7 bases and J 0 bases, leaving 12 bases between the germline ends. The length of the CDR3 is 14 residues. In DNA form, the CDR3 reads TGTGCCAGCACCCTACAGGGTCTGAACACTGAAGCTTTCTTT. Protein product: CASTLQGLNTEAFF.

The CDR3 DNA reads TGTGCCAGCAGTGAGACGGACAGGGGAAGGAGGGAGCAGTACTTC. It specifies CASSETDRGRREQYF. This sequence joins TRBV6-4 and TRBJ2-7; 9 positions agree with TRBD1. With 3 bases clipped from V and 7 bases from J, the junction kept 10 bases outside the gene matches. CDR3 size: 15 residues. Germline CDR1 MRHNA, CDR2 SNTAGT.

V is TRBV27 and J is TRBJ2-1, with TRBD2 matching 7 bases. Germline-derived CDR1 and CDR2 are MNHEY and SMNVEV (reference sequence). J lost 6 bases, V lost 5 bases, and 4 bases had no gene match. This CDR3 region has 13 residues. The CDR3 protein is CASSAGTTNEQFF. The CDR3 bases are TGTGCCAGCAGTGCCGGGACTACCAATGAGCAGTTCTTC.

V usage is TRBV9 and J usage is TRBJ2-1; 8 bases align to TRBD2. The CDR3 loop spans 15 amino acids. Germline CDR1 is SGDLS and CDR2 is YYNGEE. V lost 5 bases and J lost 5; bases outside the gene matches: 9. The CDR3, as DNA: TGTGCCAGCAGTGCTACTAGCGGACTACACAATGAGCAGTTCTTC. It encodes CASSATSGLHNEQFF.

The chain joins TRBV27 to TRBJ2-7, with no clear D. Trimming took off 3 bases at V and 5 bases at J, with 5 bases between the two ends. This CDR3 contains 11 residues. Germline values: CDR1 MNHEY, CDR2 SMNVEV (reference sequence). The CDR3 reads CASSFAHEQYF. Here the CDR3 DNA reads TGTGCCAGCAGTTTCGCGCACGAGCAGTACTTC.

The count of this clone is one. V is TRBV5-1 and J is TRBJ1-2; tentatively, D is TRBD1 (5 bases). CDR3 size: 13 residues. CDR1 is SGHRS and CDR2 is YFSETQ in the germline V gene. The V gene lost 4 bases and the J gene lost 8 bases, with 15 bases spanning the gap. CDR3 nucleotide sequence: TGCGCCAGCAGCGATCCAGGGATAAGCGGCTACACCTTC. Translating it yields CASSDPGISGYTF.

This sequence joins TRBV5-6 and TRBJ2-7, with TRBD2 matching 8 bases. The CDR3 sequence is 14 residues long. The V gene's germline CDR1 is SGHDT and CDR2 YYEEEE. V was clipped by 4 bases and J by 3 bases; unmatched bases: 6. The CDR3 bases are TGTGCCAGCAGCCCGGGACTAGGAGACTACGAGCAGTACTTC. The encoded protein is CASSPGLGDYEQYF.

The V gene is TRBV28, the J gene TRBJ2-7, with 7 bases fitting TRBD2. Germline-derived CDR1 and CDR2 are MDHEN and SYDVKM. J was trimmed by 3 bases and V by 7 bases; bases with no gene match: 15. The CDR3 has 16 residues. CDR3 nucleotides: TGTGCCAGCACATTTTTGGGAGGGTCCTCATACTACGAGCAGTACTTC. Protein product: CASTFLGGSSYYEQYF.

The V and J genes are TRBV6-5 and TRBJ1-4; D gene uncertain. CDR1 is MNHEY and CDR2 is SVGAGI in the germline V gene. V was pared by 10 bases and J by 0 bases, with 9 bases between. The CDR3 length is 13 residues. CDR3: CATYRATNEKLFF. The CDR3 DNA follows: TGTGCCACCTACAGAGCAACTAATGAAAAACTGTTTTTT.

The V gene is TRBV4-2, the J gene TRBJ1-1; a weak D match, TRBD1 (5 bases). Per germline, CDR1 LGHNA and CDR2 YNFKEQ. CDR3 length: 15 amino acids. V shed 10 bases and J shed 2 bases, with 20 bases lying between them. The chain's CDR3 is CAKSVGGISNTEAFF. The DNA for the CDR3 is TGTGCCAAGTCTGTGGGGGGGATTTCCAACACTGAAGCTTTCTTT.

The table lists this clone with a few counts. This chain joins TRBV13 and TRBJ1-2; D possibly corresponds to TRBD1 (5 bases). The CDR3 is 17 residues long. Between the trimmed V and J ends, which lost 5 bases and 8 bases, there was a span of 27 bases. Germline CDR1 PRHDT, CDR2 FYEKMQ (reference sequence). The CDR3 sequence is CASSTRPGRGLTGGYTF. The CDR3, as DNA: TGTGCCAGCAGCACCCGACCAGGGAGAGGACTAACAGGCGGCTACACCTTC.